Included here is one T cell receptor beta chain sequence, with context. Its antigen remains unknown. These data come from a study of vaccination effects on CD4 cells after COVID-19. Study-level information: Convalescent patient samples, from a couple of individuals, date to 16 days and one week before vaccination. General observations from the study: Convalescents' post-vaccination spike-reactive clones were chiefly new, vaccine-induced ones.

Expansion of antigen-specific CD4+ T cells with viral peptide pools was carried out by the ViraFEST assay before sequencing. CD4+ T cells were isolated after around ten days of culture. It was between March and December 2020 that the person had a SARS-CoV-2 infection confirmed by PCR. Each culture well received about 1.8 million PBMC. These cells were then cultured in IMDM with approximately 9.8 IU/ml IL-2 and 8.5 to 10 ug/ml peptides. Half the medium was swapped for IL-2 medium on days 3 and 7. Libraries were prepared by immunoSEQ multiplex PCR; TCRdb keeps only in-frame clonotypes and omits some of them. The sample lists around 46,000 clones, about three quarters occurring once. Germline V gives CDR1 GTSNPN, CDR2 SVGIG (reference sequence). The CDR3 extends over 16 amino acids. V was clipped by 5 bases and J by 3 bases, with 17 bases between them.

This clonotype was obtained from a human donor who had a prior SARS-CoV-2 infection. V usage is TRBV30 and J usage is TRBJ2-6, with unresolved D. The sequenced sample was CD4+ T cells from PBMCs cultured with a peptide pool, obtained before COVID-19 vaccination. CDR3 nucleotides: TGTGCCTGGGACCGGGCCTTTCGGCTTGGGGCCAACGTCCTGACTTTC. This codes for CAWDRAFRLGANVLTF.